These T cell receptor beta chains were read from a single sample in a study of T cells in Graves' hyperthyroidism and ophthalmopathy. TCRdb independently ran MiXCR on the multiplex PCR reads; one entry per CDR3 protein. The sample lists roughly 500,000 distinct CDR3 sequences, 35% to 55% occurring once. The sequencing sample was made of peripheral blood or thyroid tissue (not recorded which). Receptor source: an adult woman with Graves' disease, either hyperthyroidism or ophthalmopathy (not recorded which). Both conserved end residues are part of each CDR3. Each record gives: clone size, J gene, CDR3 length, V gene, D gene, CDR3 protein, CDR3 DNA. A D gene is named only where the DNA matches it firmly. Not every row has a clone size; where given, it reads once, few, many or a size class.

>.|TRBJ2-7|12|TRBV10-3|TRBD2
CATREASYEQYF
TGTGCCACCCGGGAGGCTAGCTACGAGCAGTACTTC
>once|TRBJ1-5|14|TRBV5-1|TRBD1
CASSSTGLDQPQHF
TGCGCCAGCAGCTCGACAGGGCTAGACCAGCCCCAGCATTTT
>many|TRBJ2-7|11|TRBV28|.
CATLRAYEQYF
TGTGCCACCCTAAGAGCCTACGAGCAGTACTTC
>few|TRBJ1-2|15|TRBV2|.
CASSLGGANGGGYTF
TGTGCCAGCAGCCTGGGGGGGGCAAACGGTGGTGGCTACACCTTC
>.|TRBJ2-5|13|TRBV2|.
CASSGTSQETQYF
TGTGCCAGCAGTGGGACGAGCCAAGAGACCCAGTACTTC
>.|TRBJ2-5|17|TRBV6-5|.
CASSVIGGFGGNQPQYF
TGTGCCAGCAGTGTAATAGGGGGTTTTGGAGGCAATCAGCCCCAGTACTTC
>.|TRBJ1-6|12|TRBV20-1|.
CSASGMGSPLHF
TGCAGTGCTTCAGGGATGGGGTCACCCCTCCACTTT
>many|TRBJ1-1|16|TRBV15|.
CATSRQPRTANTEAFF
TGTGCCACCAGCAGACAGCCTCGGACAGCGAACACTGAAGCTTTCTTT
>.|TRBJ2-2|14|TRBV29-1|.
CSFPWGQNTGELFF
TGCAGCTTTCCTTGGGGGCAGAACACCGGGGAGCTGTTTTTT
>many|TRBJ2-7|16|TRBV7-9|TRBD2
CASSVQEREGDYEQYF
TGTGCCAGCAGCGTACAAGAAAGGGAGGGAGACTACGAGCAGTACTTC
>many|TRBJ2-7|14|TRBV29-1|.
CSVEEPSRSYEQYF
TGCAGCGTTGAAGAGCCGTCGCGATCCTACGAGCAGTACTTC
>.|TRBJ2-5|12|TRBV6-1|.
CASGPVEETQYF
TGTGCCAGCGGCCCCGTCGAAGAGACCCAGTACTTC
>many|TRBJ1-1|13|TRBV25-1|.
CASSDPMNTEAFF
TGTGCCAGCAGCGACCCTATGAACACTGAAGCTTTCTTT
>many|TRBJ1-1|18|TRBV4-1|.
CASSHPSRVPRMNTEAFF
TGCGCCAGCAGCCATCCAAGCAGGGTGCCCCGCATGAACACTGAAGCTTTCTTT
>.|TRBJ2-5|14|TRBV19|TRBD1
CASTKDRAGGTQYF
TGTGCCAGTACCAAGGACAGGGCTGGGGGGACCCAGTACTTC
>.|TRBJ2-2|14|TRBV12-3/TRBV12-4|.
CASNIGGNTGELFF
TGTGCCAGCAACATAGGAGGAAACACCGGGGAGCTGTTTTTT
>few|TRBJ2-7|15|TRBV28|TRBD1
CATLLNRDSFYEQYF
TGTGCCACCCTCCTGAACCGGGACAGTTTCTACGAGCAGTACTTC
>few|TRBJ1-4|14|TRBV28|TRBD1
CASSSNRGEEKLFF
TGTGCCAGCAGTTCCAACAGGGGCGAGGAAAAACTGTTTTTT
>many|TRBJ2-5|13|TRBV6-5|.
CASSPGLFETQYF
TGTGCCAGCAGTCCGGGACTGTTCGAGACCCAGTACTTC
>.|TRBJ1-1|16|TRBV11-2|TRBD1
CASSLNQQGARTEAFF
TGTGCCAGCAGCTTAAATCAACAGGGGGCAAGGACTGAAGCTTTCTTT
>many|TRBJ2-5|13|TRBV7-9|.
CASSSLGRETQYF
TGTGCCAGCAGCTCCCTAGGGCGGGAGACCCAGTACTTC
>.|TRBJ1-2|15|TRBV5-1|.
CASSLGVSQNYGYTF
TGCGCCAGCAGCTTGGGCGTCAGCCAGAACTATGGCTACACCTTC
>.|TRBJ1-4|15|TRBV12-3/TRBV12-4|TRBD1
CASSLATGPNEKLFF
TGTGCCAGCAGTTTGGCGACAGGGCCTAATGAAAAACTGTTTTTT
>.|TRBJ2-5|14|TRBV2|.
CASRPGRIQETQYF
TGTGCCAGCAGGCCCGGACGGATCCAAGAGACCCAGTACTTC
>few|TRBJ2-7|14|TRBV10-3|TRBD1
CAIRGTGGGYEQYF
TGTGCCATCAGGGGGACAGGGGGCGGCTACGAGCAGTACTTC
>.|TRBJ2-7|14|TRBV9|.
CASSSGTGVYEQYF
TGTGCCAGCAGCAGCGGGACAGGCGTCTACGAGCAGTACTTC
>many|TRBJ2-5|14|TRBV7-3|.
CASRPGTNKETQYF
TGTGCCAGCAGACCCGGGACAAACAAAGAGACCCAGTACTTC
>.|TRBJ2-7|12|TRBV10-3|.
CAITETRDEQYF
TGTGCCATCACTGAGACCCGGGACGAGCAGTACTTC
>.|TRBJ2-6|18|TRBV5-1|TRBD2
CASSSLGVGRMGANVLTF
TGCGCCAGCAGCTCCCTTGGGGTCGGGAGGATGGGGGCCAACGTCCTGACTTTC
>many|TRBJ2-7|14|TRBV4-1|TRBD2
CASSQVTSDYEQYF
TGCGCCAGCAGCCAAGTAACTAGCGACTACGAGCAGTACTTC
>.|TRBJ1-1|15|TRBV5-1|.
CASSLDGGPNTEAFF
TGCGCCAGCAGCTTGGACGGGGGGCCGAACACTGAAGCTTTCTTT
>.|TRBJ1-2|14|TRBV3-1|TRBD1
CASSQSDRGNGYTF
TGTGCCAGCAGCCAATCCGACAGGGGGAATGGCTACACCTTC
>many|TRBJ1-1|14|TRBV7-9|.
CASTVIEVNTEAFF
TGTGCCAGCACCGTTATCGAGGTGAACACTGAAGCTTTCTTT
>many|TRBJ2-2|17|TRBV14|.
CASSQDWGTPRTGELFF
TGTGCCAGCAGCCAAGACTGGGGGACACCGAGGACCGGGGAGCTGTTTTTT
>many|TRBJ1-1|14|TRBV25-1|.
CASNTGGLGTEAFF
TGTGCCAGCAACACCGGGGGTCTGGGCACTGAAGCTTTCTTT
>.|TRBJ1-2|16|TRBV2|.
CASSAMGGQQIYGYTF
TGTGCCAGCAGTGCCATGGGGGGGCAGCAGATCTATGGCTACACCTTC
>.|TRBJ2-2|13|TRBV20-1|.
CSARQTNTGELFF
TGCAGTGCTAGACAGACGAACACCGGGGAGCTGTTTTTT
>many|TRBJ1-4|12|TRBV14|.
CASSRGYEKLFF
TGTGCCAGCAGCCGGGGGTATGAAAAACTGTTTTTT
>.|TRBJ2-5|16|TRBV7-9|TRBD2
CASSLGRSGTQATQYF
TGTGCCAGCAGCTTAGGTCGTAGCGGGACGCAAGCGACCCAGTACTTC
>many|TRBJ2-2|15|TRBV6-1|TRBD2
CASSATSGSSGELFF
TGTGCCAGCAGTGCGACTAGCGGGAGCTCCGGGGAGCTGTTTTTT
>.|TRBJ1-5|11|TRBV15|.
CATSRDLPQHF
TGTGCCACCAGCAGAGATCTGCCCCAGCATTTT
>many|TRBJ2-2|14|TRBV5-1|.
CASSPEGSTGELFF
TGCGCCAGCAGCCCCGAGGGGAGCACCGGGGAGCTGTTTTTT
>.|TRBJ1-2|15|TRBV9|.
CASSGSRGGAGPLTF
TGTGCCAGCAGCGGATCCCGGGGGGGCGCAGGGCCGCTCACCTTC
>once|TRBJ2-2|14|TRBV29-1|TRBD2
CSSYSGGNTGELFF
TGCAGCAGTTACTCGGGGGGGAACACCGGGGAGCTGTTTTTT
>few|TRBJ1-1|15|TRBV7-2|.
CASSSQPGLNTEAFF
TGTGCCAGCAGCTCACAACCGGGACTCAACACTGAAGCTTTCTTT
>few|TRBJ2-7|14|TRBV6-1|TRBD2
CASSLGTSGNEQYF
TGTGCCAGCAGTCTCGGGACTAGCGGAAACGAGCAGTACTTC
>.|TRBJ2-6|14|TRBV29-1|TRBD2
CSDRGTGGANVLTF
TGCAGCGACCGAGGCACGGGGGGTGCTAACGTCCTGACTTTC
>.|TRBJ1-2|14|TRBV2|.
CASTDTASGYGYTF
TGTGCCAGCACCGACACAGCCTCTGGGTATGGCTACACCTTC
>.|TRBJ2-7|15|TRBV7-9|TRBD1
CASSARQGIGYEQYF
TGTGCCAGCAGTGCTAGACAGGGGATCGGCTACGAGCAGTACTTC
>.|TRBJ2-7|14|TRBV29-1|.
CSANSGRSSYEQYF
TGCAGTGCTAACTCAGGACGCAGCTCCTACGAGCAGTACTTC
>.|TRBJ2-3|15|TRBV29-1|.
CSVVLPGANTDTQYF
TGCAGCGTTGTCTTACCAGGGGCCAACACAGATACGCAGTATTTT
>few|TRBJ1-4|13|TRBV2|.
CASSLILGEKLFF
TGTGCCAGCAGCTTGATCCTGGGTGAAAAACTGTTTTTT